The next 30 T cell receptor beta chains were all read from a single sample in a study of cytomegalovirus exposure and HLA in healthy donors. Researchers ran the PCR with 60 Vbeta and 13 Jbeta primers. Here immunoSEQ multiplex PCR was the method, and the copy in TCRdb shows in-frame clones only, minus some. Counted here are more than 80,000 clones, 75% occurring once; the ten biggest clones make up approximately 2.6%. Sequenced material: PBMCs. The receptors originated from a male donor in good health and CMV-seropositive.

The chain joins TRBV10-3 to TRBJ2-3; D is possibly TRBD2 (6 bases). The CDR3 has 15 residues. Looked up from germline, CDR1 is ENHRY and CDR2 is SYGVKD. Trimming shortened V by 3 bases and J by 0 bases, and 10 bases separated the two germline ends. CDR3 in DNA: TGTGCCATCAGTGATTCCGGGACTAGCACAGATACGCAGTATTTT. Translation gives CAISDSGTSTDTQYF.

The table lists this clone with a count of one. This chain links TRBV5-4 with TRBJ1-5, with D perhaps matching TRBD1 (6 bases). V was cut by 1 base and J by 4 bases, with 9 bases left in between. This CDR3 is built from 14 residues. Germline assignment: CDR1 SGHNT and CDR2 YYREEE (reference sequence). Here the CDR3 DNA reads TGTGCCAGCAGCTTGCAGGGGATGAATCAGCCCCAGCATTTT. This translates into CASSLQGMNQPQHF.

The V call is TRBV18, the J call TRBJ1-4; D is undetermined. The V gene's germline CDR1 is KGHSH and CDR2 LQKENI. This CDR3 has 14 residues. V lost 4 bases and J 0 bases, leaving 6 bases between the germline ends. The CDR3 spells CASSQSATNEKLFF. For the CDR3, the DNA is TGTGCCAGCTCACAGAGTGCAACTAATGAAAAACTGTTTTTT.

The J gene is TRBJ1-1, the V gene TRBV2; D possibly corresponds to TRBD1 (5 bases). Trimming removed 6 bases at V and 7 bases at J, with 21 bases between. The CDR3 totals 15 residues. CDR1 is SNHLY, CDR2 FYNNEI, per germline. The CDR3 DNA reads TGTGCCAGCAGGGGCCGGCGACAGCCAATTTTTGAAGCTTTCTTT. It yields the protein CASRGRRQPIFEAFF.

J is TRBJ2-3 and V is TRBV4-1; 12 nucleotides agree with TRBD2. CDR3 length equals 17 residues. The germline V gene has CDR1 MGHRA and CDR2 YSYEKL. After removal of 8 bases from V and 2 bases from J, the junction contained 11 bases not matched to a gene. CDR3: CASSYRRTSGDTDTQYF. In DNA form, the CDR3 reads TGCGCCAGCTCGTACCGCAGGACTAGCGGGGACACAGATACGCAGTATTTT.

The V gene is TRBV7-8, the J gene TRBJ2-7; the D gene is possibly TRBD1 (6 bases). This CDR3 comprises 14 residues. V was pared by 5 bases and J by 5 bases, with 16 bases between. Looked up from germline, CDR1 is SGHVS and CDR2 is FQNEAQ. Here the CDR3 DNA reads TGTGCCAGCAGCCCTAGGACAGCCCCCCACGAGCAGTACTTC. This gives the protein CASSPRTAPHEQYF.

The chain combines TRBV19 with TRBJ1-1; D call uncertain. This CDR3 comprises 15 residues. Germline V gene data show CDR1 as LNHDA and CDR2 as SQIVND (reference sequence). V lost 7 bases, J lost 0 bases, and 15 bases lay in between. The DNA of the CDR3 is TGTGCCAGTATGAACCCCGAGGTTATGAACACTGAAGCTTTCTTT. Residues: CASMNPEVMNTEAFF. Full variable domain (rest looked up from reference TRBV19 and TRBJ1-1): DGGITQSPKYLFRKEGQNVTLSCEQNLNHDAMYWYRQDPGQGLRLIYYSQIVNDFQKGDIAEGYSVSREKKESFPLTVTSAQKNPTAFYLCASMNPEVMNTEAFFGQGTRLTVV.

The V gene is TRBV28, the J gene TRBJ2-3; D is unclear. Per the germline V gene, CDR1 is MDHEN and CDR2 is SYDVKM. V lost 4 bases and J 2 bases, leaving 4 bases between the germline ends. The CDR3 runs to 12 residues. CDR3 residues: CASSSITDTQYF. For the CDR3, the DNA is TGTGCCAGCAGTTCAATCACAGATACGCAGTATTTT.

The V and J genes are TRBV5-6 and TRBJ1-5; 7 bases agree with TRBD1. CDR3 length: 15 residues. Germline V CDR1 and CDR2: SGHDT, YYEEEE. The junction had 7 bases not matched to a gene; V was cut back by 3 bases and J by 4 bases. The DNA of the CDR3 is TGTGCCAGCAGCTACAGGGGTTGGGGGAATCAGCCCCAGCATTTT. Protein sequence: CASSYRGWGNQPQHF.

This clone was detected once. The genes are TRBV6-5 and TRBJ1-4; D unresolved. Trimming removed 0 bases at V and 8 bases at J, with 10 bases between. Per the germline V gene, CDR1 is MNHEY and CDR2 is SVGAGI. This CDR3 contains 14 residues. This CDR3 is CASSYSLMREKLFF. CDR3 coding DNA: TGTGCCAGCAGTTACTCCCTGATGAGGGAAAAACTGTTTTTT.

This rearrangement joins TRBV30 to TRBJ2-7, with TRBD1 matching over 10 bases. CDR1 and CDR2 from the germline V gene are GTSNPN and SVGIG (reference sequence). The CDR3 is made up of 12 amino acids. The ends lost 5 bases at V and 5 bases at J; junction bases unmatched: 3. Here the CDR3 reads CAWGGQGNEQYF. CDR3 in DNA: TGTGCCTGGGGGGGACAGGGGAACGAGCAGTACTTC.

The rearrangement joins TRBV7-9 to TRBJ2-2, with a tentative D call TRBD2 (6 bases). CDR1 and CDR2 (germline): SEHNR, FQNEAQ (reference sequence). Between the trimmed V and J ends, which lost 2 bases and 2 bases, there was a span of 9 bases. The CDR3 has 15 amino acids. CDR3 DNA: TGTGCCAGCAGCTTAAAGACTAGTAACACCGGGGAGCTGTTTTTT. Amino acid sequence: CASSLKTSNTGELFF.

Remarks on this clone: Relative to the germline gene, one junction end is altered; a read error may explain this. This chain connects TRBV27 to TRBJ1-5; no clear D. Germline CDR1 is MNHEY and CDR2 is SMNVEV (reference sequence). This CDR3 is built from 13 residues. CDR3 coding DNA: TGTGCCAGCAGTTTCTTAGGAGGAGGGCCCCAGAATTTT. This sequence encodes CASSFLGGGPQNF.

The chain links TRBV30 to TRBJ1-5; 7 bases map to TRBD1. This CDR3 has 14 amino acids. V shed 2 bases, J shed 4 bases, and the junction held 5 bases outside the gene matches. The germline CDR1 and CDR2 sequences are GTSNPN and SVGIG (reference sequence). CDR3 loop: CAWSTGQQNQPQHF. DNA for the CDR3: TGTGCCTGGAGTACGGGACAGCAGAATCAGCCCCAGCATTTT.

J is TRBJ2-7 and V is TRBV6-5, with 8 bases fitting TRBD1. Trimming took 5 bases from V and 2 from J; bases not matched to a gene: 2. The CDR3 has 13 residues. Per the germline V gene, CDR1 is MNHEY and CDR2 is SVGAGI. The CDR3 protein is CASSKDRAYEQYF. Written as DNA, the CDR3 is TGTGCCAGCAGTAAGGACAGGGCCTACGAGCAGTACTTC.

The V and J genes are TRBV5-3 and TRBJ2-5; TRBD1 is a possible D gene (6 bases). TRBV5-3 has ORF status, its function being uncertain. Trimming shortened V by 4 bases and J by 5 bases, and 21 bases separated the two germline ends. CDR3 length equals 16 residues. The CDR3 DNA is TGTGCCAGAAGCCCAGCAAGTCGTCAGGGGTTGGAGACCCAGTACTTC. Amino acid sequence: CARSPASRQGLETQYF.

The genes are TRBV6-4 and TRBJ2-2; 8 positions agree with TRBD2. Trimming at V came to 3 bases and at J to 3 bases, leaving 0 bases not matched to a gene. Germline V gives CDR1 MRHNA, CDR2 SNTAGT. CDR3 length: 14 amino acids. The chain's CDR3 is CASSERGDTGELFF. CDR3 sequence (DNA): TGTGCCAGCAGTGAGCGGGGGGACACCGGGGAGCTGTTTTTT.

There are a few counts of this clone. The rearrangement joins TRBV6-1 to TRBJ2-3; D gene unclear. The CDR3 length is 15 residues. V was pared by 6 bases and J by 0 bases, with 13 bases between. Looked up from germline, CDR1 is MNHNS and CDR2 is SASEGT. CDR3 residues: CASRKQISSTDTQYF. The CDR3 DNA sequence: TGTGCCAGCAGAAAACAGATTTCTAGCACAGATACGCAGTATTTT.

The V call is TRBV5-1, the J call TRBJ1-1, with 11 bases lining up with TRBD1. Per germline, CDR1 SGHRS and CDR2 YFSETQ. V gave up 0 bases and J gave up 4 bases; unmatched junction bases: 5. The CDR3 is 16 residues long. For the CDR3, the DNA is TGCGCCAGCAGCTTGGCAGTAGGACAGGGGGCCACTGAAGCTTTCTTT. Protein: CASSLAVGQGATEAFF.

This chain connects TRBV12-5 to TRBJ2-5; 7 positions match TRBD2. With V trimmed by 5 bases and J by 2 bases, 2 bases remained unmatched. Germline V gives CDR1 LGHNT, CDR2 FRNRAP. The CDR3 is 13 residues long. CDR3 sequence (DNA): TGTGCTAGTGGTCCGCGGGAGCAAGAGACCCAGTACTTC. Its protein product is CASGPREQETQYF.

The gene calls are TRBV7-9 and TRBJ2-2, with 8 nucleotides matching TRBD2. V lost 6 bases to trimming and J lost 6 bases; unmatched junction nucleotides: 3. The CDR3 has 13 residues. Germline V CDR1 and CDR2: SEHNR, FQNEAQ (reference sequence). The CDR3 coding sequence is TGTGCCAGCAGTTCGGGGGGGGCCGGGGAGCTGTTTTTT. This sequence encodes CASSSGGAGELFF.

This clone was counted only a few times. The chain couples TRBV6-5 to TRBJ2-5; a weak D match, TRBD1 (6 bases). With the DNA end fitting TRBJ2-7 better, the J assignment may be wrong. The CDR3 spans 16 residues. The germline CDR1 and CDR2 sequences are MNHEY and SVGAGI. In DNA form, the CDR3 reads TGTGCCAGCAGTTACTTTGGGGGCGCGAGCTCCTACGAGCAGTACTTC. Translation: CASSYFGGASSYEQYF.

The rearrangement joins TRBV9 to TRBJ2-2; D not resolved. Trimming stripped 4 bases from V and 0 bases from J, with 13 bases between. CDR3 size: 16 residues. Germline values: CDR1 SGDLS, CDR2 YYNGEE. The CDR3 region is CASSPTEFANTGELFF. The DNA for the CDR3 is TGTGCCAGCAGCCCAACTGAGTTCGCGAACACCGGGGAGCTGTTTTTT.

This clone was detected a few times. V gene TRBV27 combines with J gene TRBJ2-2; TRBD1 matches at 10 bases. This CDR3 is 14 amino acids long. Per germline, CDR1 MNHEY and CDR2 SMNVEV (reference sequence). The V and J ends lost 5 bases and 6 bases, in that order; junction bases with no gene match: 3. The CDR3 reads CASSPTGGSGELFF. CDR3 DNA sequence: TGTGCCAGCAGTCCGACAGGGGGCTCCGGGGAGCTGTTTTTT.

The CDR3 loop is CASSYNRGPNYEQYF. The DNA for the CDR3 is TGTGCCAGCAGTTACAACAGGGGGCCGAACTACGAGCAGTACTTC. The chain uses TRBV11-2 and TRBJ2-7, with 9 bases matching TRBD1. CDR1 and CDR2 (germline): SGHAT, FQNNGV. This CDR3 is built from 15 residues. The V segment lost 6 bases and the J segment 3 bases; nucleotides outside the gene matches: 9.

This sequence joins TRBV6-5 and TRBJ1-2; perhaps TRBD1 as D (6 bases). Germline CDR1 is MNHEY and CDR2 is SVGAGI. V was pared by 6 bases and J by 7 bases, with 15 bases between. This CDR3 is built from 13 residues. The CDR3 DNA reads TGTGCCAGCAGGAAAACAGGGCCTTTTGGCTACACCTTC. This translates into CASRKTGPFGYTF.

The chain couples TRBV2 to TRBJ1-1, with 11 bases matching TRBD1. Germline values: CDR1 SNHLY, CDR2 FYNNEI. V dropped 5 bases and J dropped 1; count of bases not matched to a gene: 12. The CDR3 is made up of 18 amino acids. CDR3 nucleotide sequence: TGTGCCAGCAGTTCCCGGTCCGGGACAGGGGGGCGGAACACTGAAGCTTTCTTT. Its translation is CASSSRSGTGGRNTEAFF.

This clone has a handful of counts. The V gene is TRBV28, the J gene TRBJ1-4, with TRBD1 matching 7 bases. Germline V gene data show CDR1 as MDHEN and CDR2 as SYDVKM. The trim removed 7 bases at V and 4 bases at J, leaving 6 bases unmatched. CDR3 length: 14 amino acids. The CDR3 sequence: CASTSGGFNEKLFF. The CDR3, as DNA: TGTGCCAGCACATCAGGGGGTTTTAATGAAAAACTGTTTTTT.

The chain combines TRBV5-6 with TRBJ2-1; 7 nucleotides match TRBD2. The V gene's germline CDR1 is SGHDT and CDR2 YYEEEE. The CDR3 sequence is 18 residues long. V was pared by 0 bases and J by 2 bases, with 11 bases of the junction left unmatched. Here the CDR3 DNA reads TGTGCCAGCAGCTTGGGTGGTAGGATGGGGGGGGCCTACAATGAGCAGTTCTTC. This encodes CASSLGGRMGGAYNEQFF.

The count of this clone is one. This chain joins TRBV2 and TRBJ2-7, with TRBD1 matching 8 bases. The CDR3 spans 16 residues. From germline, CDR1 is SNHLY and CDR2 FYNNEI. The V and J ends lost 2 bases and 7 bases, in that order; junction bases with no gene match: 13. The CDR3 protein is CASSEPLSQGAWEQYF. The CDR3 coding sequence is TGTGCCAGCAGTGAACCTCTAAGTCAGGGGGCTTGGGAGCAGTACTTC.